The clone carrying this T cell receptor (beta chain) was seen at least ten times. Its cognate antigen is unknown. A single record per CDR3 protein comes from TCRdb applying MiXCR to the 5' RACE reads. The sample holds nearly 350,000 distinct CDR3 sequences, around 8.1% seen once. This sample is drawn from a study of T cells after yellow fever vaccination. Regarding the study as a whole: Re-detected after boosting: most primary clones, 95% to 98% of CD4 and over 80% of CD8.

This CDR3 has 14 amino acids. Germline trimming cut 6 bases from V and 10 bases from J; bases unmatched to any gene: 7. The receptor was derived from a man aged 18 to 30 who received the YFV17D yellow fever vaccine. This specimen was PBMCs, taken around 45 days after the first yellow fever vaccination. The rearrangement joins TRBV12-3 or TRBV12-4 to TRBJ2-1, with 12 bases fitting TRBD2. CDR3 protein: CASRELAGGLEQFF. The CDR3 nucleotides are TGTGCCAGCAGGGAACTAGCGGGGGGTTTAGAGCAGTTCTTC.